What follows describes a single T cell receptor beta chain. The antigen remains unidentified. Assay: immunoSEQ multiplex PCR; the TCRdb copy retains only in-frame clones and omits some. The table has some 150,000 clones, around 90% seen once; the top ten hold 4% to 5.5%. V trimming: 0 bases; J trimming: 0 bases; junction bases outside the gene matches: 6. CDR3 size: 17 residues. The germline gives CDR1 SGDLS, CDR2 YYNGEE. This entry belongs to a study of T cell responses to AZD1222 COVID-19 vaccine. Notes on the study in general: Among the donors, most were white British and more were female, and clonal diversity was possibly underestimated. Sampled repertoires all dated from after the peak T cell response.

The sequence was obtained from an adult in good health. The chain employs TRBV9 and TRBJ2-3; 8 bases match TRBD2. This sample comprised peripheral blood, obtained on day 0 of MenACWY control vaccination. The CDR3 DNA reads TGTGCCAGCAGCGTAGAGAGCGGGAGATACAGCACAGATACGCAGTATTTT. The encoded protein is CASSVESGRYSTDTQYF.